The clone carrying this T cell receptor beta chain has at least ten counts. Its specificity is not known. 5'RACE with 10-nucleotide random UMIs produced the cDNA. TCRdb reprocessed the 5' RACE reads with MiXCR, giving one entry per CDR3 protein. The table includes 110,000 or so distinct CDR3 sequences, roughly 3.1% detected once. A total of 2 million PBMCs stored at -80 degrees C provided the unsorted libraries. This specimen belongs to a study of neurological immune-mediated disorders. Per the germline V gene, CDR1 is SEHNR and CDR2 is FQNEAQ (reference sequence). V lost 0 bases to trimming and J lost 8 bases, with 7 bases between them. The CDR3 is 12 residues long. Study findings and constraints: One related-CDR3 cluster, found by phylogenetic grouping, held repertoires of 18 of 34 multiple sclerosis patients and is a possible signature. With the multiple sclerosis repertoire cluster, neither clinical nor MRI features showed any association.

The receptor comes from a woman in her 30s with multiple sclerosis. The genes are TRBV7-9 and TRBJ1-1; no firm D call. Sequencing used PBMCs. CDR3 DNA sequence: TGTGCCAGCAGCTTAGCTCTTAAAGAAGCTTTCTTT. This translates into CASSLALKEAFF.